This passage covers 2 T cell receptor beta chains from one sample sequenced in a study of T cell responses to AZD1222 COVID-19 vaccine. The assay was immunoSEQ multiplex PCR, and TCRdb's table has in-frame clones only and misses some. Altogether 80,000 or so clones are present, 75% to 90% being singletons, with the ten largest covering 4.5% to 6%. Material: peripheral blood, obtained on day 0 of AZD1222 vaccination. Source of these receptors: an adult in good health.

Comment on this clone: Other DNA sequences in this specimen translate into the identical CDR3. The V call is TRBV5-1, the J call TRBJ1-2; TRBD1 is a possible D gene (5 bases). The CDR3 covers 13 residues. Deletions cut 2 bases from V and 4 bases from J, with 9 bases between. Per the germline V gene, CDR1 is SGHRS and CDR2 is YFSETQ. DNA of the CDR3: TGCGCCAGCAGCTTAGGGGATAGCTATGGCTACACCTTC. It specifies CASSLGDSYGYTF.

J is TRBJ1-1 and V is TRBV6-1; D unresolved. Trimming cost V 2 bases and J 3 bases, with 13 bases left between them. The V gene's germline CDR1 is MNHNS and CDR2 SASEGT. CDR3 size: 15 residues. This CDR3 is CASSESGLLDTEAFF. CDR3 DNA: TGTGCCAGCAGTGAATCGGGTCTACTGGACACTGAAGCTTTCTTT.